The sequence of this T cell receptor (beta chain) was determined in a study of cytomegalovirus exposure and HLA in healthy donors. Study-wide results and limits: A later analysis linked a missense DCLRE1C variant to TCR beta V- and J-gene trimming. Highly shared sequence variants in one cluster were likely a sequencing artifact. High sensitivity and specificity were reportedly achieved when the classifier diagnosed cytomegalovirus status. CMV serostatus was the only recorded immune exposure for donors.

With 60 Vbeta and 13 Jbeta primers, the PCR was carried out. Generated by immunoSEQ multiplex PCR, the TCRdb table keeps only in-frame clones and is missing some. The sample shows 63,000 or so clones, roughly three quarters of them seen only once. CDR3 length equals 17 residues. Per germline, CDR1 SGHAT and CDR2 FQNNGV. Deletions cut 2 bases from V and 0 bases from J, with 14 bases between. Comments on this clone: The antigen remains undetermined.

Sequencing was performed on PBMCs. The receptor comes from a woman aged 30 to 39 in good health and CMV-seronegative. The chain has TRBV11-2 and TRBJ2-1; D possibly corresponds to TRBD2 (6 bases). The CDR3 spells CASSLPGGVSSYNEQFF. The CDR3, as DNA: TGTGCCAGCAGCTTACCGGGCGGGGTTAGCTCCTACAATGAGCAGTTCTTC.